The next 14 T cell receptor beta chains were all read from a single sample in a study of blood T cells in healthy people across ages. Primed by a sample-barcoded 5' primer and a J-beta primer mix, a second PCR proceeded for roughly 7 to 11 cycles. Each CDR3 protein gets one entry after TCRdb re-called the 5' RACE reads with MiXCR. Counted here are around 850,000 distinct CDR3 sequences, 36% occurring once; the ten biggest clones make up 13%. Sequences were obtained from blood. These receptors originate from a man younger than 35 in good health.

In its sample, this clonotype was seen a few times. V is TRBV6-2 or TRBV6-3 and J is TRBJ1-2; 7 bases match TRBD1. CDR3 length equals 18 residues. The germline V gene encodes CDR1 MNHEY and CDR2 SVGEGT. Trimming took 2 bases from V and 4 from J; bases not matched to a gene: 16. The CDR3 nucleotides read TGTGCCAGCAGTTACCACCTCCCGATCGGGACAGAAGGCTATGGCTACACCTTC. This encodes CASSYHLPIGTEGYGYTF.

This clonotype was seen a few times. The rearrangement links TRBV12-3 or TRBV12-4 to TRBJ2-1; D is unresolved. The J call is doubtful: the DNA matches TRBJ2-7 better. The CDR3 is made up of 13 amino acids. The CDR3 DNA sequence: TGTGCCAGCAGTGGTCAGTCCTACAATGAGCAGTACTTC. Translation: CASSGQSYNEQYF.

This clonotype turned up a few times. V and J are TRBV12-3 or TRBV12-4 and TRBJ2-1; no firm D call. The CDR3 contains 15 residues. The V gene lost 4 bases and the J gene lost 12 bases, with 22 bases spanning the gap. CDR3 nucleotides: TGTGCCAGCAGTTCCCCCACTCGGGCCACTACGGCGCAGTTCTTC. This gives the protein CASSSPTRATTAQFF.

This clonotype occurred a few times. One end of the junction is discordant with germline, which a read error may explain. The chain has TRBV5-1 and TRBJ2-3, with unresolved D. Germline V gene lookup returns CDR1 SGHRS and CDR2 YFSETQ. This CDR3 is built from 14 residues. CDR3 bases: TGCGCCAACAGCTTGGATACCCCGGAGAATACGCAGTATTTT. This encodes CANSLDTPENTQYF.

This rearrangement joins TRBV7-2 to TRBJ2-3, with 9 bases that match TRBD2. Germline V gene sequence: CDR1 SGHTA, CDR2 FQGNSA. The ends lost 3 bases at V and 4 bases at J; junction bases unmatched: 5. This CDR3 comprises 15 residues. The CDR3 loop is CASSFTSGSSDTQYF. The CDR3, as DNA: TGTGCCAGCAGCTTTACTAGCGGGTCCTCAGATACGCAGTATTTT. The complete variable domain, with remaining parts taken from reference TRBV7-2 and TRBJ2-3, reads GAGVSQSPSNKVTEKGKDVELRCDPISGHTALYWYRQSLGQGLEFLIYFQGNSAPDKSGLPSDRFSAERTGGSVSTLTIQRTQQEDSAVYLCASSFTSGSSDTQYFGPGTRLTVL.

V is TRBV20-1 and J is TRBJ2-1, with D possibly TRBD2 on 5 matching bases. Trimming shortened V by 1 base and J by 2 bases, and 9 bases separated the two germline ends. This CDR3 spans 14 amino acids. Germline CDR1 reads DFQATT; CDR2 reads SNEGSKA (reference sequence). This chain's CDR3 is CSARGGAAYNEQFF. The CDR3 bases are TGCAGTGCTAGAGGGGGAGCGGCCTACAATGAGCAGTTCTTC.

This clonotype has at least ten counts. The V gene is TRBV6-1, the J gene TRBJ1-2; unclear D gene. There are 16 residues in the CDR3. The V end was cut by 2 bases, the J end by 5 bases, with 18 bases between. Germline CDR1 and CDR2: MNHNS and SASEGT. DNA of the CDR3: TGTGCCAGCAGTGAACCGACTTTAGTACCTCGATATGGCTACACCTTC. This sequence encodes CASSEPTLVPRYGYTF.

The chain is built from TRBV7-6 and TRBJ2-3; D is unclear. There are 14 residues in the CDR3. Germline V gives CDR1 SGHVS, CDR2 FNYEAQ. V shed 6 bases and J shed 3 bases, with 13 bases lying between them. CDR3 coding DNA: TGTGCCAGCAGTAAGGCGGTGGGAACAGATACGCAGTATTTT. This gives the protein CASSKAVGTDTQYF.

Many counts were recorded for this clonotype. This CDR3 is CASSTAGGGGMLDTQYF. The DNA of the CDR3 is TGTGCCAGCAGCACTGCAGGGGGCGGGGGAATGCTGGATACGCAGTATTTT. This chain joins TRBV7-2 and TRBJ2-3, with D perhaps TRBD1 (8 bases). V shed 5 bases and J shed 6 bases, with 24 bases lying between them. CDR1 is SGHTA, CDR2 FQGNSA, per germline. The CDR3 has 17 amino acids.

V usage is TRBV6-6 and J usage is TRBJ1-4; D is unresolved. Germline loops: CDR1 MNHNY, CDR2 SVGAGI (reference sequence). V lost 0 bases and J 7 bases, leaving 3 bases between the germline ends. This CDR3 has 12 amino acids. As DNA, the CDR3 is TGTGCCAGCAGTTACTCTACTGAAAAACTGTTTTTT. Its protein is CASSYSTEKLFF.

This chain's CDR3 is CASSLGVGEAEAFF. DNA of the CDR3: TGTGCCAGCAGTTTAGGCGTAGGGGAGGCTGAAGCTTTCTTT. This rearrangement joins TRBV12-3 or TRBV12-4 to TRBJ1-1; a possible D gene is TRBD1 (5 bases). V was shortened by 1 base and J by 6 bases, with 12 bases between the two germline ends. CDR3 length: 14 amino acids.

The genes are TRBV10-3 and TRBJ1-2, with D unresolved. Germline V gene sequence: CDR1 ENHRY, CDR2 SYGVKD. This CDR3 is built from 14 residues. V was cut by 2 bases and J by 1 base, with 8 bases left in between. This chain's CDR3 is CAISEGEINYGYTF. CDR3 in DNA: TGTGCCATCAGTGAGGGGGAGATTAACTATGGCTACACCTTC.

This clonotype was detected a few times. The chain uses TRBV28 and TRBJ1-4; D is possibly TRBD1 (6 bases). V dropped 2 bases and J dropped 6 bases, with 10 bases sitting between them. This CDR3 has 14 residues. The germline V gene encodes CDR1 MDHEN and CDR2 SYDVKM. The CDR3 sequence: CASSLPRTDEKLFF. CDR3 in DNA: TGTGCCAGCAGTTTACCCCGGACAGATGAAAAACTGTTTTTT.

J is TRBJ1-4 and V is TRBV29-1, with D tentatively TRBD1 (5 bases). V lost 4 bases and J 8 bases, leaving 14 bases between the germline ends. The CDR3 spans 13 residues. CDR1 is SQVTM and CDR2 is ANQGSEA in the germline V gene. The CDR3 DNA follows: TGCAGCGTTGGTGGCCTCTCAGGGGAAAAACTGTTTTTT. Translating it yields CSVGGLSGEKLFF.